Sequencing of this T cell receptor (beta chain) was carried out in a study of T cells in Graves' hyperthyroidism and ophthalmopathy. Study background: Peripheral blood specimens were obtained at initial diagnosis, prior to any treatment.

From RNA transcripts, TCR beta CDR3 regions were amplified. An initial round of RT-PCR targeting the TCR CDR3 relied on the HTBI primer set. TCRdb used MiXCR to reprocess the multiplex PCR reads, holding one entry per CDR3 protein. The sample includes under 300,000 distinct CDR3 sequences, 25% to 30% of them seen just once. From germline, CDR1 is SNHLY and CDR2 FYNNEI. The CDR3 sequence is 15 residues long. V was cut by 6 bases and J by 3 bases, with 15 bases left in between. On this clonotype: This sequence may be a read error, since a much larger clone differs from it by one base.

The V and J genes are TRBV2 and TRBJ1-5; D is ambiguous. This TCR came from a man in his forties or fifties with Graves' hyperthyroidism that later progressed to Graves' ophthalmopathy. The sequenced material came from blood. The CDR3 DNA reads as TGTGCCAGCAGGGCGACAATGACTCCCAATCAGCCCCAGCATTTT. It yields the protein CASRATMTPNQPQHF.